This passage covers 24 T cell receptor beta chains from one sample sequenced in a study of cytomegalovirus exposure and HLA in healthy donors. The PCR had 60 Vbeta and 13 Jbeta primers. TCRdb's table, derived via immunoSEQ multiplex PCR, lists solely in-frame clones and lacks some. This sample has tens of thousands of clones, with 70% found just once. Sequencing used PBMCs. Every receptor here comes from a woman aged 55 to 70 in good health and CMV-seropositive.

CDR3 nucleotide sequence: TGTGCCAGCTCAGCTTTTGGCGGGGGGCGATACAATGAGCAGTTCTTC. Translation gives CASSAFGGGRYNEQFF. The chain couples TRBV18 to TRBJ2-1; 8 positions agree with TRBD2. The CDR3 is 16 residues long. Germline CDR1 reads KGHSH; CDR2 reads LQKENI. V trimming: 5 bases; J trimming: 4 bases; junction bases outside the gene matches: 10. Based on the CDR3 plus reference TRBV18 and TRBJ2-1, the full variable domain is NAGVMQNPRHLVRRRGQEARLRCSPMKGHSHVYWYRQLPEEGLKFMVYLQKENIIDESGMPKERFSAEFPKEGPSILRIQQVVRGDSAAYFCASSAFGGGRYNEQFFGPGTRLTVL.

This sequence joins TRBV9 and TRBJ1-6; no clear D. Germline assignment: CDR1 SGDLS and CDR2 YYNGEE. Trimming removed 3 bases from V and 6 bases from J, with 10 bases in between. The CDR3 contains 14 residues. The DNA of the CDR3 is TGTGCCAGCAGCGGACTAAGCGGTAATTCACCCCTCCACTTT. It specifies CASSGLSGNSPLHF. The full variable domain, rest sourced from reference TRBV9 and TRBJ1-6, is DSGVTQTPKHLITATGQRVTLRCSPRSGDLSVYWYQQSLDQGLQFLIQYYNGEERAKGNILERFSAQQFPDLHSELNLSSLELGDSALYFCASSGLSGNSPLHFGNGTRLTVT.

The chain recombines TRBV6-6 with TRBJ2-5, with TRBD2 matching 8 bases. Germline V CDR1 and CDR2: MNHNY, SVGAGI (reference sequence). V was pared by 8 bases and J by 8 bases, with 19 bases of the junction left unmatched. This CDR3 contains 16 residues. The CDR3 bases are TGTGCCAGCCTACCGGGCGGGGGGATCAAGAGGGAAACCCAGTACTTC. Protein: CASLPGGGIKRETQYF.

This chain joins TRBV18 and TRBJ1-1; 10 bases are a match to TRBD1. The germline V gene encodes CDR1 KGHSH and CDR2 LQKENI. This CDR3 is 16 amino acids long. V lost 3 bases and J lost 1; bases outside the gene matches: 5. This CDR3 is CASSPTTGGTNTEAFF. The CDR3 DNA reads TGTGCCAGCTCACCTACGACAGGGGGCACGAACACTGAAGCTTTCTTT.

This chain joins TRBV6-5 and TRBJ1-2; the D is unclear. Trimming left V 5 bases short and J 4 bases short, with 8 bases between. CDR3 length: 12 residues. From germline, CDR1 is MNHEY and CDR2 SVGAGI. This CDR3 is CASSMSTYGYTF. The CDR3 DNA is TGTGCCAGCAGTATGTCTACCTATGGCTACACCTTC.

For the CDR3, the DNA is TGTGCCAGCAGCCGGCTAGCGGGCAACACCGGGGAGCTGTTTTTT. Protein sequence: CASSRLAGNTGELFF. This chain uses TRBV14 with TRBJ2-2, with 8 bases aligning to TRBD2. The CDR3 runs to 15 residues. The germline CDR1 and CDR2 sequences are SGHDN and FVKESK. Trimming removed 4 bases from V and 2 bases from J; junction bases left unmatched: 3.

The chain carries TRBV6-1 and TRBJ1-4; no definite D call. Germline V gene lookup returns CDR1 MNHNS and CDR2 SASEGT. The V end was cut by 7 bases, the J end by 8 bases, with 23 bases between. There are 16 residues in the CDR3. The CDR3 sequence is CASTKAPGMVQEKLFF. The CDR3 nucleotides are TGTGCCAGCACTAAAGCCCCCGGGATGGTACAAGAAAAACTGTTTTTT.

The chain joins TRBV30 to TRBJ2-7; 15 nucleotides match TRBD2. CDR3 length: 14 residues. The J segment lost 6 bases and the V segment lost 3 bases, leaving 3 bases of the junction unmatched. CDR1 and CDR2 from the germline V gene are GTSNPN and SVGIG (reference sequence). The CDR3 region is CAWSGLAGGFEQYF. As DNA, the CDR3 is TGTGCCTGGAGCGGACTAGCGGGGGGGTTCGAGCAGTACTTC.

This clone appeared once. DNA of the CDR3: TGTGCCAGCAGCCCCATGGGACAGGGGAACACTGAAGCTTTCTTT. Protein product: CASSPMGQGNTEAFF. The J gene is TRBJ1-1, the V gene TRBV7-2; TRBD1 matches 9 bases. Unmatched junction bases numbered 5, after V lost 5 bases and J lost 1 base. This CDR3 is 15 amino acids long. Germline CDR1 and CDR2: SGHTA and FQGNSA.

The sample holds a few counts of this clone. The chain has TRBV11-2 and TRBJ2-3; TRBD2 is a possible D gene (5 bases). The V end was cut by 3 bases, the J end by 1 base, with 11 bases between. The V gene's germline CDR1 is SGHAT and CDR2 FQNNGV. The CDR3 is 15 amino acids. CDR3 amino acids: CASSLGSRGTDTQYF. The CDR3 nucleotides are TGTGCCAGCAGCTTGGGCTCGAGGGGCACAGATACGCAGTATTTT. Full variable domain (missing parts from reference TRBV11-2 and TRBJ2-3): EAGVAQSPRYKIIEKRQSVAFWCNPISGHATLYWYQQILGQGPKLLIQFQNNGVVDDSQLPKDRFSAERLKGVDSTLKIQPAKLEDSAVYLCASSLGSRGTDTQYFGPGTRLTVL.

V gene TRBV7-2 combines with J gene TRBJ1-2; 9 bases line up with TRBD1. Unmatched junction bases numbered 8, after V lost 5 bases and J lost 7 bases. Germline loops: CDR1 SGHTA, CDR2 FQGNSA. The CDR3 runs to 14 residues. The CDR3 region has the DNA TGTGCCAGCAGCCCCGGGACAGGGATGCGTGGCTACACCTTC. Its protein is CASSPGTGMRGYTF.

This rearrangement joins TRBV2 to TRBJ2-7; no clear D. The germline V gene encodes CDR1 SNHLY and CDR2 FYNNEI. The germline V and J ends were trimmed by 6 bases and 4 bases, with 7 bases remaining between them. There are 11 residues in the CDR3. The CDR3 DNA reads TGTGCCAGCAGAGAGGCTTACGAGCAGTACTTC. This codes for CASREAYEQYF.

V and J are TRBV28 and TRBJ1-3; weak D call: TRBD1 (5 bases). The germline V gene has CDR1 MDHEN and CDR2 SYDVKM. Trimming shortened V by 2 bases and J by 2 bases, and 7 bases separated the two germline ends. CDR3 length equals 14 residues. CDR3 in amino acids: CASSLGHTGNTIYF. The CDR3 nucleotides read TGTGCCAGCAGTTTAGGACATACTGGAAACACCATATATTTT.

V is TRBV19 and J is TRBJ2-2; D remains ambiguous. V lost 5 bases and J lost 8, with 18 bases in between. Germline CDR1 reads LNHDA; CDR2 reads SQIVND (reference sequence). The length of the CDR3 is 15 residues. Written as DNA, the CDR3 is TGTGCCAGTAGTCGTAGCATAAGTTATGAGGGGGAGCTGTTTTTT. Protein: CASSRSISYEGELFF.

The V and J genes are TRBV5-1 and TRBJ2-5; D call uncertain. CDR1 SGHRS and CDR2 YFSETQ come from the germline V gene. The CDR3 loop spans 16 amino acids. V was trimmed by 4 bases and J by 3 bases, leaving 19 bases between them. The CDR3 reads CASSPGLSSAEETQYF. The CDR3 region has the DNA TGCGCCAGCAGCCCGGGTCTGTCTAGTGCGGAAGAGACCCAGTACTTC.

The CDR3 nucleotides read TGTGCCAGCAGCTCCGGGGGGCATGGCACTGAAGCTTTCTTT. Translated, it gives CASSSGGHGTEAFF. The chain is built from TRBV7-9 and TRBJ1-1; D is perhaps TRBD1 (6 bases). Per the germline V gene, CDR1 is SEHNR and CDR2 is FQNEAQ (reference sequence). This CDR3 has 14 residues. The V end lost 4 bases, the J end lost 4 bases, and 13 bases lay between the germline ends.

The chain links TRBV6-5 to TRBJ1-1, with 8 nucleotides matching TRBD1. The ends lost 5 bases at V and 6 bases at J; junction bases unmatched: 5. The CDR3 spans 13 residues. Germline V gene sequence: CDR1 MNHEY, CDR2 SVGAGI. The CDR3 DNA reads as TGTGCCAGCAGTAGACAGGGGATCCCTGAAGCTTTCTTT. It codes for CASSRQGIPEAFF.

This clone showed up just a few times. The chain combines TRBV9 with TRBJ1-2; no firm D call. The CDR3 loop spans 14 amino acids. The germline gives CDR1 SGDLS, CDR2 YYNGEE. Deletions cut 2 bases from V and 2 bases from J, with 10 bases between. The CDR3 sequence: CASSVEDTNYGYTF. In DNA, the CDR3 is TGTGCCAGCAGCGTGGAGGATACCAACTATGGCTACACCTTC.

This clone was seen only a few times. The chain employs TRBV6-5 and TRBJ2-7, with 8 bases fitting TRBD1. V dropped 2 bases and J dropped 3; count of bases not matched to a gene: 3. In germline, CDR1 is MNHEY, CDR2 SVGAGI. This CDR3 contains 14 residues. The CDR3 nucleotides read TGTGCCAGCAGTTACAGGACAGGGATCTACGAGCAGTACTTC. Its protein product is CASSYRTGIYEQYF.

This sequence joins TRBV6-6 and TRBJ1-2; D possibly corresponds to TRBD1 (6 bases). Per germline, CDR1 MNHNY and CDR2 SVGAGI (reference sequence). CDR3 length: 13 amino acids. V was clipped by 5 bases and J by 6 bases, with 13 bases between them. The CDR3 sequence: CASSITGFDGYTF. The CDR3 DNA follows: TGTGCCAGCAGTATTACAGGGTTTGATGGCTACACCTTC.

CDR3 bases: TGCAGCGTTGTTTCACAGGGGGCCTCCGAGCAGTACTTC. This sequence encodes CSVVSQGASEQYF. The chain joins TRBV29-1 to TRBJ2-7, with TRBD1 matching over 9 bases. V lost 4 bases to trimming and J lost 6 bases; unmatched junction nucleotides: 7. CDR1 and CDR2 (germline): SQVTM, ANQGSEA. CDR3 size: 13 residues.

The chain links TRBV6-6 to TRBJ1-6, with no clear D. Looked up from germline, CDR1 is MNHNY and CDR2 is SVGAGI (reference sequence). The CDR3 totals 13 residues. Trimming stripped 5 bases from V and 8 bases from J, with 10 bases between. CDR3 amino acids: CASSQVVDSPLHF. The DNA of the CDR3 is TGTGCCAGCAGTCAGGTCGTGGATTCACCCCTCCACTTT.

The chain has TRBV5-5 and TRBJ1-4; 8 nucleotides match TRBD1. V shed 3 bases and J 8 bases; nucleotides not matched to a gene: 6. Germline lookup yields CDR1 SGHKS and CDR2 YYEKEE (reference sequence). CDR3 size: 14 residues. The CDR3 reads CASSWTGREEKLFF. The CDR3 DNA reads TGTGCCAGCAGCTGGACAGGGAGGGAAGAAAAACTGTTTTTT.

CDR3 sequence reads: CASSLGRDSANYGYTF. DNA for the CDR3: TGCGCCAGCAGCTTGGGCCGGGACAGTGCTAACTATGGCTACACCTTC. V usage is TRBV5-1 and J usage is TRBJ1-2, with 7 bases fitting TRBD1. V dropped 0 bases and J dropped 0; count of bases not matched to a gene: 5. This CDR3 contains 16 residues. Germline CDR1 and CDR2: SGHRS and YFSETQ. Looking up the rest from reference TRBV5-1 and TRBJ1-2 gives the full variable domain: KAGVTQTPRYLIKTRGQQVTLSCSPISGHRSVSWYQQTPGQGLQFLFEYFSETQRNKGNFPGRFSGRQFSNSRSEMNVSTLELGDSALYLCASSLGRDSANYGYTFGSGTRLTVV.